Listed below are T cell receptor beta chains from one sample, sequenced in a study of blood T cell repertoires in COVID-19. The assay was immunoSEQ multiplex PCR, and TCRdb's table has in-frame clones only and misses some. This sample has 150,000 to 200,000 clones; 80% to 85% occur once, and the top ten carry around 2.4%. Sequenced: peripheral blood. These receptors all come from a human donor with acute or convalescent COVID-19. The donor label of this sample is uncertain. Both conserved end residues are trimmed from each CDR3. D genes are given only for firm matches. Rows may omit the clone size; those that give it use once, few, many or a size class.

v_call	clone_size	j_call	d_call	cdr3_aa
TRBV2	-	TRBJ2-1	-	ASTGELYNEQF
TRBV12-3/TRBV12-4	few	TRBJ1-2	-	ATLLGGFGYT
TRBV7-2	-	TRBJ2-1	TRBD2	ASAGGPNNEQF
TRBV9	-	TRBJ1-3	-	ASSVVPGEGNTIY
TRBV15	-	TRBJ2-1	-	ATSRPYNEQF
TRBV7-2	-	TRBJ2-7	-	ASSFSRGSYEQY
TRBV6-1	-	TRBJ1-3	TRBD1	ASSETGGGSGNTIY
TRBV2	-	TRBJ2-7	TRBD2	ASKGLAGIEQY
TRBV9	-	TRBJ2-7	-	ASSVGPGGPSYEQY
TRBV7-2	once	TRBJ2-5	TRBD1	ASSSRTGRETQY
TRBV2	-	TRBJ2-2	TRBD1	ASINRGRGGELF
TRBV19	-	TRBJ2-4	-	ASSRKGAGGQENIQY
TRBV7-9	-	TRBJ1-1	-	ASSFSRQANTEAF
TRBV5-1	-	TRBJ2-7	TRBD1	ASSLPGQGDEQY
TRBV6-5	few	TRBJ2-7	TRBD2	ASSPGRGTYEQY
TRBV4-1	-	TRBJ2-4	TRBD1	ASSAEGAQAKNIQY
TRBV2	-	TRBJ2-3	TRBD1	ASRGDRGASTDTQY
TRBV5-1	-	TRBJ2-2	TRBD2	ASIPGTSGGLSTGELF
TRBV30	-	TRBJ2-5	-	AWSSRGGLGETQY
TRBV2	-	TRBJ1-4	-	ASRQGSNEKLF
TRBV30	few	TRBJ1-3	-	AWSGVDRRSGNTIY
TRBV30	-	TRBJ2-7	TRBD2	AWSVPPSGRNEQY